This TCR beta chain was captured in a study of blood T cell repertoires in COVID-19 (dated by TCRdb to about 2020). In the study overall: Samples covering the acute and convalescent phases of COVID-19 were provided by collaborators in the United States, Italy and Spain. The prospective study material was composed of cDNA or gDNA derived from T cells, B-cell-depleted T cells, or PBMCs. Deeply sampled blood TCRbeta repertoires from subjects exposed to, actively infected with, or recovered from COVID-19 were included in the dataset. A freely available public database, intended as a resource for researchers studying the immune response to SARS-CoV-2, is where the repertoires were released. The samples were drawn from two sources: the first 160 participants of the ongoing ImmuneRACE study, and 1,200 or so subjects contributed by 6 global collaborators. A de-identified subject ID, COVID-19 status, age in years and sex were almost always included in the sample metadata. HLA class I and class II types, where available, came from metadata supplied by the sample provider rather than from assay-based typing. Broad study findings and their caveats: How much clinical and demographic metadata was included differed by source and by participant, and the metadata was provided uncurated.

With respect to this clone: What this receptor recognizes is not known. No clone much larger than this one lies a single base away; base qualities are absent.

Whole blood was collected in K2EDTA tubes by collaborating institutions according to the institutions' own protocols. For TCRbeta analysis, collaborators shipped samples as frozen whole blood, isolated PBMCs, or DNA extracted from either of those sample types. The immunoSEQ Assay, a bias-controlled multiplex PCR, was used to amplify TCRbeta CDR3 regions from genomic DNA. In the original analysis: Within the assay, amplification of reference gene primers was used to estimate how many nucleated cells each sample contained. Sequence reads were collapsed and filtered to measure the absolute abundance of every unique TCRbeta CDR3 rearrangement. For each sample, productive Simpson clonality was calculated by taking the square root of Simpson's diversity index across productive rearrangements. In its TCRdb copy, this immuneACCESS table keeps in-frame sequences only and misses some clones. Where compared with another copy, unresolved V genes explain less than half of these, and the others have no known cause. D and trimming were read from the DNA, whereas the V and J calls and clone size are those reported in that table. This sample comprises 70,000 to 90,000 clones, approximately 79% of them detected only once. The ten largest clones represent around 2.6% of the sample.

The sequence was obtained from a human donor with acute or convalescent COVID-19. The donor label of this sample is uncertain. Material: peripheral blood.

The nucleotide sequence is given as TGTGCCAGCAGTTCTTTCGGGACTACTTCCTACAATGAGCAGTTCTTC. Translated, this gives CASSSFGTTSYNEQFF. Here the chain combines TRBV9 and TRBJ2-1; a stretch of 7 junction bases matches TRBD2. The CDR3, from cysteine to phenylalanine, totals 16 residues. The retained sequence is limited to the CDR3, 48 bases, with the frame set at the first base. V has 5 bases trimmed and J has 1 base trimmed; junction bases matching no gene number 9. The germline V gene specifies SGDLS as CDR1 and YYNGEE as CDR2.